The table lists the clone carrying this TCR beta chain with many counts. Its antigen is not identified. These data belong to a study of regulatory T cells in long-lasting Graves disease. Whole-study findings and limits: There was favoring of TRBV28, TRBJ1-2 and TRBJ2-5 in persistent disease.

This CDR3 is built from 14 residues. Germline values: CDR1 SNHLY, CDR2 FYNNEI. Germline trimming cut 7 bases from V and 6 bases from J; bases unmatched to any gene: 8. Time point noted: newly diagnosed GD, antithyroid drugs for less than 3 months. Scientists built the TCR library using RNA that was extracted from PBMCs. iRepertoire HTBI primers and Arm-PCR of CDR3 regions built TCR beta libraries. TCRdb reanalysed the multiplex PCR reads using MiXCR and keeps one entry per CDR3 protein. This table has 620,000 or so distinct CDR3 sequences, 15% to 20% appearing once. These data are also associated with another study on T cells in Graves' hyperthyroidism and ophthalmopathy. That work adds: Appearing also in blood were most of the thyroid clonotypes expanded above 0.001. Model-based prediction identified ophthalmopathy a median about 7 months prior to its onset.

The clonotype comes from a young woman with Graves disease. The rearrangement uses TRBV2 and TRBJ2-1; 8 positions agree with TRBD2. Sequenced material: peripheral blood mononuclear cells (PBMCs), taken at new diagnosis, from a patient treated with antithyroid drugs. In nucleotides, the CDR3 is TGTGCCAGCAAGGTGTTAGCGGGGAGCAATGAGCAGTTCTTC. Its protein product is CASKVLAGSNEQFF.